Below, 20 T cell receptor beta chains from the same sample are listed, as sequenced in a study of blood T cell repertoires in COVID-19. Produced via immunoSEQ multiplex PCR; TCRdb's table is partial and in-frame only. Altogether about 21,000 clones are present, 86% being singletons, with the ten largest covering 17%. Sequenced sample: peripheral blood. The receptors come from a man between 65 and 80 years old with acute or convalescent COVID-19.

J is TRBJ1-2 and V is TRBV5-6; D ambiguous. The CDR3 has 16 residues. Trimming removed 0 bases at V and 0 bases at J, with 12 bases between. The V gene's germline CDR1 is SGHDT and CDR2 YYEEEE. CDR3 residues: CASSLVLWEANYGYTF. The CDR3 nucleotides are TGTGCCAGCAGCTTGGTACTCTGGGAGGCTAACTATGGCTACACCTTC.

Only one count was recorded for this clone. CDR3 amino acids: CASSRYTGELFF. The CDR3 DNA is TGTGCCAGCAGTCGGTACACCGGGGAGCTGTTTTTT. The J gene is TRBJ2-2, the V gene TRBV28; D is uncertain. Germline V gene data show CDR1 as MDHEN and CDR2 as SYDVKM. V was cut by 5 bases and J by 3 bases, with 4 bases left in between. The CDR3 loop spans 12 amino acids.

This chain links TRBV2 with TRBJ2-1; possibly TRBD2 for D (6 bases). CDR1 is SNHLY, CDR2 FYNNEI, per germline. The V end lost 7 bases, the J end lost 4 bases, and 11 bases lay between the germline ends. The CDR3 extends over 13 amino acids. In DNA, the CDR3 is TGTGCCAGCACTCCCGGGGGTTACAATGAGCAGTTCTTC. Encoded protein: CASTPGGYNEQFF.

The genes are TRBV3-1 (or the pseudogene TRBV3-2) and TRBJ2-1; TRBD1 agrees at 8 bases. The CDR3 is made up of 12 amino acids. Germline CDR1 reads LGHDT; CDR2 reads YNNKEL (reference sequence). V was clipped by 3 bases and J by 16 bases; unmatched bases: 8. This chain's CDR3 is CASSHRRTGPFF. The CDR3 bases are TGTGCCAGCAGCCACCGCCGGACAGGGCCTTTCTTC.

This chain's CDR3 is CASSEAGHHFAGGELFF. The CDR3 nucleotides read TGTGCCAGCAGTGAAGCGGGACACCACTTCGCAGGCGGGGAGCTGTTTTTT. The rearrangement links TRBV6-1 to TRBJ2-2; D is possibly TRBD1 (6 bases). The length of the CDR3 is 17 residues. The germline gives CDR1 MNHNS, CDR2 SASEGT. V was pared by 0 bases and J by 7 bases, with 18 bases between.

The CDR3 nucleotides are TGCGCCAGCAGCTTGACTAGCGGGGCTTCATGGTTCTTC. This gives the protein CASSLTSGASWFF. The J gene is TRBJ2-1, the V gene TRBV5-1, with TRBD2 matching 10 bases. Germline V gene lookup returns CDR1 SGHRS and CDR2 YFSETQ. Trimming removed 1 base from V and 15 bases from J; junction bases left unmatched: 7. This CDR3 contains 13 residues.

The V gene is TRBV19, the J gene TRBJ2-4, with 7 bases identical to TRBD1. The CDR3 spans 15 residues. Germline V CDR1 and CDR2: LNHDA, SQIVND (reference sequence). V shed 6 bases and J 1 base; nucleotides not matched to a gene: 6. This CDR3 reads CASREQGWAKNIQYF. The DNA for the CDR3 is TGTGCCAGTAGGGAACAGGGGTGGGCCAAAAACATTCAGTACTTC.

The CDR3 nucleotides read TGTGCCAGCAGTGGTCAAGGGGGACGGAGCACAGATACGCAGTATTTT. Translation: CASSGQGGRSTDTQYF. This chain connects TRBV2 to TRBJ2-3, with D possibly TRBD1 on 6 matching bases. The CDR3 covers 16 residues. The germline CDR1 and CDR2 sequences are SNHLY and FYNNEI. Trimming removed 4 bases at V and 0 bases at J, with 14 bases between.

The rearrangement links TRBV6-5 to TRBJ2-7; D might be TRBD1 (6 bases). The CDR3 consists of 14 residues. CDR1 is MNHEY and CDR2 is SVGAGI in the germline V gene. Trimming stripped 2 bases from V and 2 bases from J, with 10 bases between. In DNA form, the CDR3 reads TGTGCCAGCAGTTACGACAGGATCCCCTACGAGCAGTACTTC. It codes for CASSYDRIPYEQYF.

The rearrangement joins TRBV7-3 to TRBJ2-3, with D tentatively TRBD2 (6 bases). The V gene lost 1 base and the J gene lost 3 bases, with 8 bases spanning the gap. Germline V gene lookup returns CDR1 SGHTA and CDR2 FQGTGA. The CDR3 contains 14 residues. For the CDR3, the DNA is TGTGCCAGCAGCTTAATTAGCGGTACAGATACGCAGTATTTT. Translating it yields CASSLISGTDTQYF.

CDR3 amino acids: CASSLAKRDTDTQYF. The CDR3 nucleotides are TGCGCCAGCAGCTTGGCCAAGCGGGACACAGATACGCAGTATTTT. V is TRBV5-1 and J is TRBJ2-3; TRBD2 agrees at 7 bases. This CDR3 is 15 amino acids long. The germline V gene has CDR1 SGHRS and CDR2 YFSETQ. The V and J ends lost 0 bases and 2 bases, in that order; junction bases with no gene match: 3. Full variable domain (outside the CDR3, taken from reference TRBV5-1 and TRBJ2-3): KAGVTQTPRYLIKTRGQQVTLSCSPISGHRSVSWYQQTPGQGLQFLFEYFSETQRNKGNFPGRFSGRQFSNSRSEMNVSTLELGDSALYLCASSLAKRDTDTQYFGPGTRLTVL.

The chain couples TRBV5-5 to TRBJ2-7, with 14 bases fitting TRBD2. V was clipped by 0 bases and J by 7 bases; unmatched bases: 6. The CDR3 consists of 16 residues. CDR1 is SGHKS and CDR2 is YYEKEE in the germline V gene (reference sequence). DNA of the CDR3: TGTGCCAGCAGCTTGGGACTAGCGGGAGGGCCGGGTGAGCAGTACTTC. Translated: CASSLGLAGGPGEQYF.

As DNA, the CDR3 is TGTGCCATCAGTGAGTGGTTGCAGGGAGGAAGGAACACTGAAGCTTTCTTT. As protein: CAISEWLQGGRNTEAFF. The chain carries TRBV10-3 and TRBJ1-1; TRBD1 might be the D (5 bases). This CDR3 contains 17 residues. Trimming cost V 1 base and J 1 base, with 16 bases left between them. The germline V gene encodes CDR1 ENHRY and CDR2 SYGVKD.

The chain combines TRBV14 with TRBJ2-3; D possibly corresponds to TRBD2 (5 bases). The ends were cut back, 2 bases at V and 2 bases at J, with 17 bases in the middle. The CDR3 has 17 amino acids. CDR1 is SGHDN, CDR2 FVKESK, per germline. The CDR3 here is CASSQLLPGEITDTQYF. In nucleotides, the CDR3 is TGTGCCAGCAGCCAACTCTTACCCGGGGAGATCACAGATACGCAGTATTTT.

V is TRBV4-2 and J is TRBJ2-7, with 11 bases fitting TRBD2. CDR1 is LGHNA and CDR2 is YNFKEQ in the germline V gene. The CDR3 is made up of 15 amino acids. The V and J ends lost 3 bases and 2 bases, in that order; junction bases with no gene match: 3. The CDR3 DNA is TGTGCCAGCAGCCAGACTAGCGGGAACCCCTACGAGCAGTACTTC. Its translation is CASSQTSGNPYEQYF.

The genes are TRBV24-1 and TRBJ1-5; TRBD1 matches 8 bases. Trimming at V came to 3 bases and at J to 5 bases, leaving 2 bases not matched to a gene. Germline CDR1 KGHDR, CDR2 SFDVKD. The CDR3 covers 14 residues. The CDR3 protein is CATSDPTGDQPQHF. CDR3 coding DNA: TGTGCCACCAGTGATCCGACAGGGGATCAGCCCCAGCATTTT.

This chain joins TRBV11-3 and TRBJ2-3; the match to TRBD2 covers 8 bases. Germline CDR1 is SGHNT and CDR2 is YENEEA. CDR3 size: 16 residues. Germline trimming cut 2 bases from V and 6 bases from J; bases unmatched to any gene: 10. In DNA, the CDR3 is TGTGCCAGCAGCTTAAGGTCGGGAGGGCCACGGGATACGCAGTATTTT. It encodes CASSLRSGGPRDTQYF.

The rearrangement joins TRBV11-2 to TRBJ2-1, with TRBD1 matching over 8 bases. Germline V gene lookup returns CDR1 SGHAT and CDR2 FQNNGV. CDR3 length equals 15 residues. Germline trimming cut 5 bases from V and 6 bases from J; bases unmatched to any gene: 9. This chain's CDR3 is CASSPIRDRINEQFF. CDR3 nucleotide sequence: TGTGCCAGCAGCCCCATCCGGGACAGGATCAATGAGCAGTTCTTC.

The chain combines TRBV13 with TRBJ1-4, with TRBD1 matching over 9 bases. Germline CDR1 and CDR2: PRHDT and FYEKMQ (reference sequence). The CDR3 sequence is 19 residues long. V trimming: 5 bases; J trimming: 7 bases; junction bases outside the gene matches: 20. CDR3: CASSRGPGSGGQGFEKLFF. The CDR3 DNA follows: TGTGCCAGCAGCCGGGGTCCAGGTTCGGGGGGACAGGGTTTTGAAAAACTGTTTTTT.

The rearrangement joins TRBV5-6 to TRBJ2-2, with 8 bases aligning to TRBD1. J gave up 5 bases and V 7 bases, and 10 bases lay outside the gene matches. The CDR3 loop spans 15 amino acids. Germline V gene sequence: CDR1 SGHDT, CDR2 YYEEEE. The CDR3 spells CASESGTGFTGELFF. The DNA of the CDR3 is TGTGCCAGCGAGTCGGGGACAGGATTTACCGGGGAGCTGTTTTTT.